What follows are 15 T cell receptor beta chains derived from one specimen sequenced in a study of Graves' ophthalmopathy and Graves' hyperthyroidism. The TCR beta CDR3 regions underwent amplification from RNA transcripts. RT-PCR in the first round used HTBI primers; a second-round multiplex PCR followed. In TCRdb, the multiplex PCR reads were re-called with MiXCR into one record per CDR3 protein. The sample has approximately 640,000 distinct CDR3 sequences, roughly 39% seen once. Sequencing input: peripheral blood. The receptor source for this set is an adult man with Graves' ophthalmopathy.

This clonotype was counted many times. The rearrangement uses TRBV5-4 and TRBJ1-2; 8 nucleotides align to TRBD1. The CDR3 is 17 amino acids. In germline, CDR1 is SGHNT, CDR2 YYREEE (reference sequence). The V gene end was trimmed by 3 bases and the J gene end by 0 bases; junction bases not matched to a gene: 10. This CDR3 reads CASSSKTWTGPNYGYTF. The CDR3 nucleotides are TGTGCCAGCAGCTCTAAGACCTGGACAGGGCCTAACTATGGCTACACCTTC. Full variable domain (remainder filled in from reference TRBV5-4 and TRBJ1-2): ETGVTQSPTHLIKTRGQQVTLRCSSQSGHNTVSWYQQALGQGPQFIFQYYREEENGRGNFPPRFSGLQFPNYSSELNVNALELDDSALYLCASSSKTWTGPNYGYTFGSGTRLTVV.

This clonotype was counted many times. The genes are TRBV19 and TRBJ1-6; 10 positions match TRBD1. This CDR3 has 14 residues. V dropped 10 bases and J dropped 8; count of bases not matched to a gene: 8. Germline CDR1 is LNHDA and CDR2 is SQIVND (reference sequence). The CDR3 here is CATLPGQGHSPLHF. As DNA, the CDR3 is TGTGCCACCCTGCCGGGACAGGGGCATTCACCCCTCCACTTT.

This clonotype was seen many times. The chain has TRBV7-8 and TRBJ1-1, with a tentative D call TRBD1 (5 bases). The CDR3 contains 13 residues. Per the germline V gene, CDR1 is SGHVS and CDR2 is FQNEAQ. The ends were cut back, 5 bases at V and 5 bases at J, with 12 bases in the middle. The CDR3 nucleotides read TGTGCCAGCAGCCGTGGGACGAAGACTGAAGCTTTCTTT. It translates to CASSRGTKTEAFF.

The V and J genes are TRBV10-3 and TRBJ2-7; 9 bases align to TRBD2. The CDR3 length is 12 residues. V lost 10 bases and J lost 4; bases outside the gene matches: 5. Germline V gene sequence: CDR1 ENHRY, CDR2 SYGVKD. CDR3 amino acids: CASGGGAYEQYF. CDR3 nucleotides: TGTGCCAGCGGGGGGGGAGCTTACGAGCAGTACTTC.

About this clonotype itself: A much larger clone differs from this one at a single base, so this may be a read error. The CDR3 does not close with the conserved phenylalanine or tryptophan, likely indicating a read error. The V gene is TRBV5-4, the J gene TRBJ1-6, with 11 bases that match TRBD1. CDR1 is SGHNT, CDR2 YYREEE, per germline (reference sequence). J gave up 14 bases and V 4 bases, and 11 bases lay outside the gene matches. This CDR3 spans 15 amino acids. This CDR3 is CASSMDRGPHSALHL. CDR3 DNA: TGTGCCAGCAGCATGGACAGGGGGCCCCATTCGGCCCTCCACCTT.

V and J are TRBV7-9 and TRBJ2-2; TRBD2 matches at 9 bases. The germline CDR1 and CDR2 sequences are SEHNR and FQNEAQ (reference sequence). Trimming took 5 bases from V and 8 from J; bases not matched to a gene: 18. CDR3 length: 18 amino acids. CDR3 bases: TGTGCCAGCAGCCAACCCAAAGGGCGGGAGGGCCGAGGAGGGGAGCTGTTTTTT. This translates into CASSQPKGREGRGGELFF. The full variable domain, with the rest looked up from reference TRBV7-9 and TRBJ2-2, is DTGVSQNPRHKITKRGQNVTFRCDPISEHNRLYWYRQTLGQGPEFLTYFQNEAQLEKSRLLSDRFSAERPKGSFSTLEIQRTEQGDSAMYLCASSQPKGREGRGGELFFGEGSRLTVL.

This clonotype showed up many times. The V call is TRBV7-9, the J call TRBJ2-2; no clear D gene. The germline CDR1 and CDR2 sequences are SEHNR and FQNEAQ (reference sequence). The ends were cut back, 3 bases at V and 6 bases at J, with 23 bases in the middle. This CDR3 has 18 residues. The CDR3, as DNA: TGTGCCAGCAGCTTTTCGTCCCTTGGGCCCCTATTGGCCGGGGAGCTGTTTTTT. Amino acids: CASSFSSLGPLLAGELFF.

This clonotype occurred many times. The chain has TRBV4-2 and TRBJ1-1; the match to TRBD1 covers 7 bases. The germline CDR1 and CDR2 sequences are LGHNA and YNFKEQ. V gave up 4 bases and J gave up 0 bases; unmatched junction bases: 5. This CDR3 spans 15 amino acids. For the CDR3, the DNA is TGTGCCAGCAGCCTTACGAGGGGGCTGAACACTGAAGCTTTCTTT. Encoded protein: CASSLTRGLNTEAFF.

Only a few counts were recorded for this clonotype. The chain combines TRBV6-5 with TRBJ1-5, with 9 bases lining up with TRBD1. Germline CDR1 is MNHEY and CDR2 is SVGAGI. This CDR3 is built from 17 residues. The V gene end was trimmed by 5 bases and the J gene end by 3 bases; junction bases not matched to a gene: 11. For the CDR3, the DNA is TGTGCCAGCAGTGCGGGCTGGGGACAGGGTAACAATCAGCCCCAGCATTTT. Amino acid sequence: CASSAGWGQGNNQPQHF.

This clonotype was seen ten or more times. This chain uses TRBV10-2 with TRBJ1-4, with D possibly matching TRBD1 (5 bases). CDR1 is WSHSY and CDR2 is SAAADI in the germline V gene. The V end was cut by 3 bases, the J end by 3 bases, with 11 bases between. The CDR3 sequence is 15 residues long. The CDR3 is CASSDWGDANEKLFF. The CDR3 DNA is TGCGCCAGCAGTGATTGGGGGGATGCTAATGAAAAACTGTTTTTT.

V is TRBV19 and J is TRBJ1-5, with TRBD1 matching 10 bases. Germline values: CDR1 LNHDA, CDR2 SQIVND (reference sequence). The J segment lost 13 bases and the V segment lost 10 bases, leaving 13 bases of the junction unmatched. This CDR3 region has 13 residues. CDR3 DNA: TGTGCCACCAATTCCGGGACAGGGGTCAATCAGCATTTT. It is translated as CATNSGTGVNQHF.

The table lists this clonotype with many counts. The gene calls are TRBV4-3 and TRBJ1-1, with 11 bases lining up with TRBD1. The germline V gene has CDR1 LGHNA and CDR2 YSLEER. The CDR3 covers 16 residues. V was clipped by 0 bases and J by 4 bases; unmatched bases: 4. The CDR3 DNA reads as TGCGCCAGCAGCCAAGATATGGGACAGGGGGGCACTGAAGCTTTCTTT. Its protein is CASSQDMGQGGTEAFF.

This clonotype was observed a single time. A read error may explain this, as a much larger clone is one base away. The chain links TRBV7-8 to TRBJ2-7; 7 bases align to TRBD1. CDR1 and CDR2 from the germline V gene are SGHVS and FQNEAQ. The CDR3 consists of 13 residues. Unmatched junction bases numbered 4, after V lost 6 bases and J lost 2 bases. The CDR3 region is CASRVTGPYEQYF. The CDR3 DNA reads as TGTGCCAGCAGAGTGACAGGGCCCTACGAGCAGTACTTC.

The V call is TRBV5-1, the J call TRBJ1-4; TRBD1 matches at 8 bases. CDR3 length: 15 amino acids. V trimming: 0 bases; J trimming: 2 bases; junction bases outside the gene matches: 0. The germline gives CDR1 SGHRS, CDR2 YFSETQ. CDR3 in amino acids: CASSLGDRTNEKLFF. CDR3 nucleotides: TGCGCCAGCAGCTTGGGGGACAGGACTAATGAAAAACTGTTTTTT.

This clonotype was recorded many times. The chain is built from TRBV14 and TRBJ1-4, with D perhaps TRBD1 (5 bases). The CDR3 consists of 12 residues. CDR1 and CDR2 (germline): SGHDN, FVKESK. The germline V and J ends were trimmed by 5 bases and 8 bases, with 9 bases remaining between them. CDR3 region: CASSTTAEKLFF. Written as DNA, the CDR3 is TGTGCCAGCAGCACGACAGCCGAAAAACTGTTTTTT.